The sequence of this TCR beta chain was determined in a study of T cells in Graves' hyperthyroidism and ophthalmopathy. Study-level findings and limits: Ophthalmopathy, which appeared later, was predicted by the model a median roughly 6.4 months before onset. Researchers found most expanded thyroid clonotypes above 0.001 in blood as well.

Authors of the study amplified TCR beta CDR3 regions from RNA transcripts. The HTBI primer set drove a first-round RT-PCR of the TCR CDR3. TCRdb reprocessed the multiplex PCR reads via MiXCR and lists one record per CDR3 protein. The sample yields roughly 170,000 distinct CDR3 sequences, 17% seen once. Stable Graves' hyperthyroidism meant no ophthalmopathy progression within 18 months. Subjects aged 18 to 65 presented with newly diagnosed hyperthyroidism of less than 2 months' duration. This clonotype was seen a few times. Its antigen is as yet unknown. Germline-derived CDR1 and CDR2 are LNHDA and SQIVND (reference sequence). There are 15 residues in the CDR3. With V trimmed by 5 bases and J by 0 bases, 5 bases remained unmatched.

Sequencing input: blood. The chain combines TRBV19 with TRBJ2-5, with 8 bases identical to TRBD2. The sequence derives from a woman aged 50 to 60 with Graves' hyperthyroidism. This chain's CDR3 is CASSDERGNQETQYF. The CDR3, as DNA: TGTGCCAGTAGTGACGAGCGGGGGAACCAAGAGACCCAGTACTTC. The variable domain in full, with the rest retrieved from reference TRBV19 and TRBJ2-5, is DGGITQSPKYLFRKEGQNVTLSCEQNLNHDAMYWYRQDPGQGLRLIYYSQIVNDFQKGDIAEGYSVSREKKESFPLTVTSAQKNPTAFYLCASSDERGNQETQYFGPGTRLLVL.